This T cell receptor beta chain appears in the sequencing data of a study of blood T cells in healthy people across ages. Study-level findings and limits: The percentage of naive T cells correlated strongly with TCR beta diversity.

Primers used in a second PCR of roughly 7 to 11 cycles were a sample-barcoded 5' primer and a J-beta primer mix. Each CDR3 protein is one row after TCRdb ran MiXCR on the 5' RACE reads. The sample has around 780,000 distinct CDR3 sequences, around 50% seen once. A word on this clonotype: Its antigen is unknown.

The V end lost 0 bases, the J end lost 0 bases, and 14 bases lay between the germline ends. Germline V CDR1 and CDR2: SGHRS, YFSETQ. The length of the CDR3 is 17 residues. The sample taken for sequencing was blood. The TCR originated in a man aged 35-49 years in good health. The chain employs TRBV5-1 and TRBJ2-3; D perhaps matches TRBD2 (6 bases). For the CDR3, the DNA is TGCGCCAGCAGCTTGGCCTTTATCGGGGGTAGCACAGATACGCAGTATTTT. As protein: CASSLAFIGGSTDTQYF.